Below, one T cell receptor beta chain is given with its context. As yet, its antigen is unknown. CDR1 MNHNY and CDR2 SVGAGI come from the germline V gene (reference sequence). CDR3 length: 14 amino acids. Trimming took off 5 bases at V and 2 bases at J, with 10 bases between the two ends. TCRdb's table, derived via immunoSEQ multiplex PCR, lists solely in-frame clones and lacks some. This table holds approximately 15,000 clones, around three quarters found once. The data stem from a study of T cell repertoires in ileal Crohn's disease. Findings and caveats of the study: Clonal expansions were more frequent in active smokers than non-smokers at surgery.

Sequenced sample: ileal tissue. This chain connects TRBV6-6 to TRBJ1-5; D is unresolved. The sequence was obtained from an adult with Crohn's disease. CDR3 in amino acids: CASSRGNGNQPQHF. The CDR3, as DNA: TGTGCCAGCAGTAGAGGGAATGGCAATCAGCCCCAGCATTTT.